A selection of T cell receptor beta chains follows, all from one sample in a study of OX40 agonist ivuxolimab in advanced cancers. Clones were sequenced by immunoSEQ multiplex PCR, and TCRdb holds only the in-frame ones, with some missing. This table has about 59,000 clones, 83% appearing once. Specimen: CD4+ or CD8+ T cells sorted from blood, collected in a trial of the OX40 agonist ivuxolimab. Source of these receptors: an adult with an advanced solid tumor such as melanoma, head and neck, liver or kidney cancer. CDR3s include the opening cysteine and the closing phenylalanine or tryptophan. Each record gives: J gene, D gene, V gene, clone size, CDR3 protein, CDR3 DNA. A D gene is named only where the DNA matches it firmly. Not all rows give a size; the values are once, few, many and, for expanded clones, a class.

J gene: TRBJ2-2; D gene: .; V gene: TRBV11-2; clone size: .; CDR3 protein: CASSLGGAGELFF; CDR3 DNA: TGTGCCAGCAGCTTAGGGGGGGCCGGGGAGCTGTTTTTT
J gene: TRBJ1-1; D gene: .; V gene: TRBV23-1; clone size: .; CDR3 protein: CASSLSFYPPEKNTEAFF; CDR3 DNA: TGCGCCAGCAGTCTTTCCTTCTACCCCCCAGAGAAGAACACTGAAGCTTTCTTT
J gene: TRBJ2-1; D gene: TRBD1; V gene: TRBV6-1; clone size: .; CDR3 protein: CASSRDRGVDEQFF; CDR3 DNA: TGTGCCAGCAGCCGGGACAGAGGGGTCGATGAGCAGTTCTTC
J gene: TRBJ2-7; D gene: TRBD2; V gene: TRBV6-6; clone size: .; CDR3 protein: CASSPTSGIAYEQYF; CDR3 DNA: TGTGCCAGCAGCCCTACTAGCGGCATCGCCTACGAGCAGTACTTC
J gene: TRBJ2-4; D gene: TRBD1; V gene: TRBV10-2; clone size: .; CDR3 protein: CASRETGLIRVSAKNIQYF; CDR3 DNA: TGCGCCAGCAGGGAGACAGGGCTGATAAGGGTATCAGCCAAAAACATTCAGTACTTC
J gene: TRBJ2-2; D gene: TRBD2; V gene: TRBV4-2; clone size: .; CDR3 protein: CASSQDPPRASGPTGELFF; CDR3 DNA: TGTGCCAGCAGCCAGGACCCCCCTCGGGCTAGCGGGCCCACCGGGGAGCTGTTTTTT
J gene: TRBJ2-3; D gene: .; V gene: TRBV6-1; clone size: once; CDR3 protein: CASRRQDSDTQYF; CDR3 DNA: TGTGCCAGCAGGAGACAGGACTCAGATACGCAGTATTTT
J gene: TRBJ1-6; D gene: TRBD1; V gene: TRBV18; clone size: few; CDR3 protein: CASSPTTGWNSPLHF; CDR3 DNA: TGTGCCAGCTCACCGACGACAGGGTGGAATTCACCCCTCCACTTT
J gene: TRBJ1-5; D gene: .; V gene: TRBV23-1; clone size: .; CDR3 protein: CASSFRGGIGQPQHF; CDR3 DNA: TGCGCGTCGTCGTTTAGGGGGGGAATAGGACAGCCCCAGCATTTT
J gene: TRBJ1-6; D gene: .; V gene: TRBV7-9; clone size: .; CDR3 protein: CASSLGRGSSYNSPLHF; CDR3 DNA: TGTGCCAGCAGCTTAGGGAGGGGGAGCTCCTATAATTCACCCCTCCACTTT
J gene: TRBJ1-1; D gene: .; V gene: TRBV28; clone size: .; CDR3 protein: CAAEEGGANTEAFF; CDR3 DNA: TGTGCCGCCGAAGAGGGGGGCGCGAACACTGAAGCTTTCTTT
J gene: TRBJ1-6; D gene: .; V gene: TRBV9; clone size: .; CDR3 protein: CASSPWTANNSPLHF; CDR3 DNA: TGTGCCAGCAGCCCGTGGACAGCGAATAATTCACCCCTCCACTTT
J gene: TRBJ2-5; D gene: .; V gene: TRBV5-1; clone size: .; CDR3 protein: CASSLVPPETQYF; CDR3 DNA: TGCGCCAGCAGCTTGGTCCCCCCGGAGACCCAGTACTTC
J gene: TRBJ2-4; D gene: .; V gene: TRBV19; clone size: few; CDR3 protein: CASSVTGGNIQYF; CDR3 DNA: TGTGCCAGTAGTGTCACAGGCGGGAACATTCAGTACTTC
J gene: TRBJ2-2; D gene: TRBD2; V gene: TRBV7-2; clone size: .; CDR3 protein: CASSPGTSGPTGELFF; CDR3 DNA: TGTGCCAGCAGCCCAGGGACTAGCGGGCCTACCGGGGAGCTGTTTTTT
J gene: TRBJ1-2; D gene: .; V gene: TRBV14; clone size: .; CDR3 protein: CASSHTPRRTDSNYGYTF; CDR3 DNA: TGTGCCAGCAGCCACACGCCGCGGAGGACAGATAGCAACTATGGCTACACCTTC
J gene: TRBJ2-7; D gene: .; V gene: TRBV7-9; clone size: .; CDR3 protein: CASSSIRGAAYEQYF; CDR3 DNA: TGTGCCAGCAGCTCCATCAGAGGTGCCGCCTACGAGCAGTACTTC
J gene: TRBJ2-5; D gene: .; V gene: TRBV11-2; clone size: .; CDR3 protein: CASSLAPGVEYF; CDR3 DNA: TGTGCCAGCAGCTTAGCCCCGGGAGTGGAGTACTTC
J gene: TRBJ1-3; D gene: .; V gene: TRBV19; clone size: few; CDR3 protein: CASSERYSGNTIYF; CDR3 DNA: TGTGCCAGTAGTGAGCGTTACTCTGGAAACACCATATATTTT
J gene: TRBJ2-5; D gene: TRBD2; V gene: TRBV6-6; clone size: .; CDR3 protein: CASRTTSGGTKETQYF; CDR3 DNA: TGTGCCAGCAGGACGACTAGCGGGGGGACCAAAGAGACCCAGTACTTC
J gene: TRBJ2-1; D gene: TRBD2; V gene: TRBV6-1; clone size: .; CDR3 protein: CASSEPVAGGVSSYNEQFF; CDR3 DNA: TGTGCCAGCAGTGAACCGGTGGCGGGGGGGGTTAGCTCCTACAATGAGCAGTTCTTC